This T cell receptor beta chain was captured by sequencing in a study of blood T cells in healthy people across ages (dated by TCRdb to between 2015 and 2016). For context, the study as a whole: In model experiments, template switching captured roughly one uniquely barcoded TCR beta cDNA molecule for every two T cells. To avoid experimental bias, donors of different ages were spread randomly across the sequencing lanes. The donors were split into four age groups: young (average around 15 years), middle-aged (39), aged (over 55) and long-lived (roughly 80). For two donors (one aged 18 to 29 and one aged 80 or older), the study analyzed two additional independent replicas of 1 million unique cDNA reads from the same blood draw. Age-related changes in TCR beta repertoire diversity were measured in the study by deep sequencing normalized with unique cDNA molecular identifiers. Paper-wide results and their limitations: Compared with the aged group, more naive CD4+ T cells, fewer expanded clones and increased TCR diversity were shown by the long-lived group, suggesting age selection. Total diversity estimates from one million sequenced T cells were considered lower bounds and underestimates. Donor CMV infection status was unknown, potentially confounding age-related changes in expanded clonotypes. Observed TCR beta diversity per million T cells fell roughly linearly with age, and a significant reduction was already apparent by age roughly 40. There was a strong correlation between observed TCR beta diversity and the percentage of naive T cells measured by flow cytometry. Because profiling used bulk unsorted PBMCs, naive and antigen-experienced compartments could not be compared conclusively.

For this clonotype: Its antigen is still unknown. Given a much more abundant clone one base away, this may be a read error.

The donors were 40 or so Caucasian individuals from Russia, aged roughly 6 to 100 years, who were systemically healthy. Each donor gave about 11 milliliters of peripheral blood, drawn into EDTA-treated Vacutainer tubes. PBMCs were isolated by Ficoll-Paque density-gradient centrifugation, with at least 7 million obtained per sample. Trizol reagent was used to extract total RNA from the PBMCs, yielding at least 5.5 micrograms per sample. For every donor, an aliquot of PBMCs went through flow cytometry to measure the percentages of naive CD45RAhigh/CD27high T cells. Library method: 5' RACE. This sample was sequenced with an Illumina HiSeq 2500. A second about 7 to 11 cycle PCR used a sample-barcoded 5' primer and a J-beta primer mix. A template-switch 5' adaptor carrying 12 random nucleotides introduced a unique molecular identifier onto each TCR beta cDNA molecule. Each sample yielded at least 2.5 million CDR3-containing paired-end reads. First-strand cDNA was synthesized from all RNA with the Mint cDNA synthesis kit, primed by a TRBC-specific oligonucleotide. Following uracil-DNA glycosylase treatment, all cDNA underwent a first 18-cycle PCR with the universal primers M1SS and BC2_uni_R. Regarding the original processing steps: For normalization, 1 million high-quality reads were randomly selected from each sample, with every read carrying a distinct molecular identifier. Instead of being binned into consensus sequences, reads that shared molecular identifiers were thrown out. MiTCR, with a Q25 quality threshold and the strictest error-elimination algorithm, was used for CDR3 identification, clonotype clustering and error correction. A nonparametric unseen species model with Euler transformation was used to estimate a lower bound on total TCR beta diversity. Using fastp at Q25 and MiXCR, TCRdb reprocessed the public reads and kept productive beta chains. Records with the same CDR3 protein are collapsed into one entry carrying the most frequent genes and DNA. The V and J calls shown here were made by TCRdb, not taken from the authors' results. This sample is represented by roughly 650,000 distinct CDR3 sequences; approximately 31% of them were singletons. The leading ten clones occupy 15% to 19% of the sample.

This TCR came from an elderly woman in good health. Donor details come from another sample of the same person, matched by shared clones. The sequenced sample consisted of blood.

The CDR3 region: CAIGETRLGQTEAFF. The DNA sequence is TGTGCCATCGGTGAGACTAGGCTAGGACAAACTGAAGCTTTCTTT. The chain is encoded by TRBV10-3 joined to TRBJ1-1; D gene: possibly TRBD1, on 5 matching bases. CDR1 and CDR2, looked up from the germline V gene, are ENHRY and SYGVKD. The CDR3 runs 15 residues from the cysteine to the phenylalanine. Left in the record is the CDR3 DNA by itself, 45 bases read in frame from the first base.